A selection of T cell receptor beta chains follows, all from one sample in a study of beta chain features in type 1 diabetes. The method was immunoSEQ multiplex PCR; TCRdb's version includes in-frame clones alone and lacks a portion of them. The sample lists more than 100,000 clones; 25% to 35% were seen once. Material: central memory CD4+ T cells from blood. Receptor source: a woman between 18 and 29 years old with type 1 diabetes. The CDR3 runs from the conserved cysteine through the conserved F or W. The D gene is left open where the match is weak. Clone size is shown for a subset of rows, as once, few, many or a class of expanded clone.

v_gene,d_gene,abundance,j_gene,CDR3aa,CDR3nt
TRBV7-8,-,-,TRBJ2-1,CASSPRGTSYNEQFF,TGTGCCAGCAGCCCCCGCGGTACCTCCTACAATGAGCAGTTCTTC
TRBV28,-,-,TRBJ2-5,CASSFGGSTVTQYF,TGTGCCAGCAGTTTTGGCGGGTCGACGGTGACCCAGTACTTC
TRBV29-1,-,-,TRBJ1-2,CSVGGTGRGGSNYGYTF,TGCAGCGTTGGAGGAACAGGGCGGGGGGGAAGCAACTATGGCTACACCTTC
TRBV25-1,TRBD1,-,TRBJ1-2,CASSALGQSGQSGYTF,TGTGCCAGCAGTGCCTTGGGACAGTCCGGCCAATCGGGCTACACCTTC
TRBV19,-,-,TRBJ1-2,CASRDGGRKDYGYTF,TGTGCCAGTAGAGACGGGGGTCGCAAGGACTATGGCTACACCTTC
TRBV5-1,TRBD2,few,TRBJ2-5,CASSFQLAGEGETQYF,TGCGCCAGCAGCTTTCAACTAGCGGGAGAGGGGGAGACCCAGTACTTC
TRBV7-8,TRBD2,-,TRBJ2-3,CASSSGRSGRTDTQYF,TGTGCCAGCAGCTCCGGTAGGAGCGGGAGGACAGATACGCAGTATTTT
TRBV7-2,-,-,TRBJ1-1,CASSRTRDTEAFF,TGTGCCAGCAGCCGAACTAGAGACACTGAAGCTTTCTTT
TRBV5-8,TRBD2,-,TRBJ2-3,CASSLGGTSGTDTQYF,TGTGCCAGCAGCCTAGGGGGGACTAGCGGGACAGATACGCAGTATTTT
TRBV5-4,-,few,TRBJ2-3,CASSFGPGSDTQYF,TGTGCCAGCAGCTTCGGTCCAGGGTCAGATACGCAGTATTTT
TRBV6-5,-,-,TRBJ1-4,CASSRGYREKLFF,TGTGCCAGCAGCCGGGGTTATCGTGAAAAACTGTTTTTT
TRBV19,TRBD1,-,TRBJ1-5,CASSIWRGQGAWNQPQHF,TGTGCCAGTAGTATTTGGCGCGGACAGGGGGCGTGGAATCAGCCCCAGCATTTT
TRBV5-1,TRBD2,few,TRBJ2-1,CASRPGLAGESWFF,TGCGCCAGCAGACCCGGACTAGCGGGAGAGAGTTGGTTCTTC
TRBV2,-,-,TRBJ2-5,CASTMGGAGLETQYF,TGTGCCAGCACCATGGGGGGGGCGGGCTTGGAGACCCAGTACTTC
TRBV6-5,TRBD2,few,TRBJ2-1,CASSLAGGPYNEQFF,TGTGCCAGCAGTTTAGCGGGAGGGCCCTACAATGAGCAGTTCTTC
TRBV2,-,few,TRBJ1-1,CASEYRVTEAFF,TGTGCCAGCGAATACAGGGTTACTGAAGCTTTCTTT
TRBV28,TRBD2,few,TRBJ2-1,CASTGYTSGRARYNEQFF,TGTGCCAGCACGGGGTATACTAGCGGGAGGGCGCGGTACAATGAGCAGTTCTTC
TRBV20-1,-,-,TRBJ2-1,CSATINEQFF,TGCAGTGCTACAATCAATGAGCAGTTCTTC
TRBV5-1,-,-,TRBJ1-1,CASSSQGDTEAFF,TGCGCCAGCAGCTCACAGGGTGATACTGAAGCTTTCTTT
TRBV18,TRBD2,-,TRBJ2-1,CASSPGLAEYNEQFF,TGTGCCAGCTCGCCGGGACTAGCGGAATACAATGAGCAGTTCTTC
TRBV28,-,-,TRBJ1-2,CATYIPGVHGYTF,TGTGCCACCTACATCCCAGGGGTCCATGGCTACACCTTC
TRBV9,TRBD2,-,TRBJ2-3,CASSVGTSGGLTDTQYF,TGTGCCAGCAGCGTAGGGACTAGCGGGGGACTCACAGATACGCAGTATTTT
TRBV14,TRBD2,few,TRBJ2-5,CASSKGGHQETQYF,TGTGCCAGCAGCAAGGGAGGGCACCAAGAGACCCAGTACTTC
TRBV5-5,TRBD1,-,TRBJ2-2,CASSAGQANTGELFF,TGTGCCAGCAGCGCGGGACAGGCGAACACCGGGGAGCTGTTTTTT
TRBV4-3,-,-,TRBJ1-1,CASSQVGGTEAFF,TGCGCCAGCAGCCAAGTAGGGGGCACTGAAGCTTTCTTT
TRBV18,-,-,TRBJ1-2,CASSLTALLNYGYTF,TGTGCCAGCTCACTCACAGCCCTTTTGAACTATGGCTACACCTTC
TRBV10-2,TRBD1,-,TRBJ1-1,CASSEPIGTGSTEAFF,TGCGCCAGCAGTGAGCCTATCGGGACAGGGTCCACTGAAGCTTTCTTT
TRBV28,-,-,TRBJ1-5,CASSQQGQPQHF,TGTGCCAGCAGTCAACAGGGTCAGCCCCAGCATTTT
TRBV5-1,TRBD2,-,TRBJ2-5,CASSLVAGGQETQYF,TGCGCCAGCAGCTTGGTAGCGGGGGGACAAGAGACCCAGTACTTC
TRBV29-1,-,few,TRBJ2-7,CSASEQFYEQYF,TGCAGCGCTTCGGAACAGTTCTACGAGCAGTACTTC
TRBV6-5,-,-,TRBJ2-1,CASSYNSLGDNEQFF,TGTGCCAGCAGTTACAACTCCCTCGGGGACAATGAGCAGTTCTTC
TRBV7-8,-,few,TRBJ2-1,CASSPPGAGKRNEQFF,TGTGCCAGCAGCCCCCCCGGTGCGGGGAAACGCAATGAGCAGTTCTTC
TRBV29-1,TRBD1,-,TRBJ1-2,CSVVGVGQGLYGYTF,TGCAGCGTTGTGGGGGTGGGACAGGGATTATATGGCTACACCTTC
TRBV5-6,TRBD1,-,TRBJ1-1,CASSGTGRGTEAFF,TGTGCCAGCAGCGGGACAGGGAGGGGAACTGAAGCTTTCTTT
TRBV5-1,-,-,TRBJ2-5,CATTHPETQYF,TGCGCCACCACACACCCAGAGACCCAGTACTTC
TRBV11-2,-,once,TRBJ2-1,CASSRADTSYNEQFF,TGTGCCAGCAGCCGAGCGGATACCTCCTACAATGAGCAGTTCTTC
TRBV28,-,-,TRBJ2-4,CASSFQLAKNIQYF,TGTGCCAGCAGTTTTCAATTAGCCAAAAACATTCAGTACTTC
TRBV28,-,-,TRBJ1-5,CASSLGGQTHQPQHF,TGTGCCAGCAGCTTAGGTGGTCAGACTCATCAGCCCCAGCATTTT
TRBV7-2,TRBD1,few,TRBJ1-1,CASSLVWRDRRSTEAFF,TGTGCCAGCAGCTTAGTATGGCGGGACAGGAGAAGTACTGAAGCTTTCTTT
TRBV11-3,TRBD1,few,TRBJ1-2,CASSPGTGYRTF,TGTGCCAGCAGCCCCGGGACAGGGTATCGGACCTTC
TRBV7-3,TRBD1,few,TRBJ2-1,CASSINRGSGQFF,TGTGCCAGCAGCATTAACAGGGGGTCGGGGCAGTTCTTC
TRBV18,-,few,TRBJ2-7,CASSPGQSYEQYF,TGTGCCAGCTCACCAGGACAGAGTTACGAGCAGTACTTC
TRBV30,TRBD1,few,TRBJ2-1,CAWSVQGRGRVNEQFF,TGTGCCTGGAGTGTACAGGGCAGGGGGAGAGTAAATGAGCAGTTCTTC
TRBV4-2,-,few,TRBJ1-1,CASRQDRRGDTEAFF,TGTGCCTCTAGACAGGATCGGCGTGGGGACACTGAAGCTTTCTTT
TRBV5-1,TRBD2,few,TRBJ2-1,CASSLLPAGESNEQFF,TGCGCCAGCAGCTTGCTTCCAGCGGGAGAATCCAATGAGCAGTTCTTC
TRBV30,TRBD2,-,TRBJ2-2,CARGPLAGGTGELFF,TGTGCCAGAGGTCCACTAGCGGGAGGTACCGGGGAGCTGTTTTTT
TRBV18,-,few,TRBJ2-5,CASSPGQQETQYF,TGTGCCAGCTCACCAGGCCAGCAAGAGACCCAGTACTTC